This record covers a single T cell receptor (beta chain). The antigen remains unidentified. The data stem from a study of cytomegalovirus exposure and HLA in healthy donors. Overall study findings and caveats: The study found most TCR sequences rare, yet found some public TCRs in many donors. Sequencing artifact likely explains a cluster of highly shared sequence variants.

Healthy bone marrow donors supplied every sample. PCR was performed using 60 Vbeta and 13 Jbeta primers. Data came from immunoSEQ multiplex PCR; TCRdb stores just in-frame clones and leaves some out. The table records almost 200,000 clones, almost 85% of them present only once. This CDR3 is 11 amino acids long. The J segment lost 13 bases and the V segment lost 2 bases, leaving 1 base of the junction unmatched. CDR1 is MGHDK, CDR2 SYGVNS, per germline. The source is a woman aged 45-65 years in good health and CMV-seronegative. Sequenced: PBMCs. The gene calls are TRBV25-1 and TRBJ2-1; 8 positions match TRBD2. The CDR3 DNA reads TGTGCCAGCAGTGAAAGCGGGAGACAGTTCTTC. Protein sequence: CASSESGRQFF.